The present T cell receptor beta chain was sequenced within a study of T cell responses to AZD1222 COVID-19 vaccine. Looking at the study overall: Pooling covered second doses at about 4 or about 12 weeks.

This clone was detected once. Its antigen is still unknown. Study-level findings and limits: Increases in Spike-specific TCR breadth and depth were seen after two AZD1222 doses. Researchers took repertoire samples only after the peak T cell response had come.

The method was immunoSEQ multiplex PCR; TCRdb's version includes in-frame clones alone and lacks a portion of them. Of some 120,000 clones in the sample, just over 85% were seen once. The sequenced sample was peripheral blood, obtained on day 0 of AZD1222 vaccination. The TCR sequence derives from an adult in good health.

CDR3 sequence (DNA): TGTGCCAGCAGCTCTCCAACGGACAGGACAAAAGACTATGGCTACACCTTC. The encoded protein is CASSSPTDRTKDYGYTF. The chain has TRBV7-9 and TRBJ1-2, with 7 bases identical to TRBD1. Looked up from germline, CDR1 is SEHNR and CDR2 is FQNEAQ (reference sequence). The CDR3 extends over 17 amino acids. The trim removed 4 bases at V and 3 bases at J, leaving 14 bases unmatched.